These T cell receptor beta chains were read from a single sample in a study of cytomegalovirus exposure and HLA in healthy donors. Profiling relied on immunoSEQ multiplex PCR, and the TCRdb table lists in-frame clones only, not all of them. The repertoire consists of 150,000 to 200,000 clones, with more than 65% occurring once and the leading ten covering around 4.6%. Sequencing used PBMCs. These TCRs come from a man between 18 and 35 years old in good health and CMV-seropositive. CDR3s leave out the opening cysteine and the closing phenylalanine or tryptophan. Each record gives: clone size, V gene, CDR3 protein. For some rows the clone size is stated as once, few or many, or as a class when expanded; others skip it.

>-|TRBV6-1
ASRSSGTDTQY
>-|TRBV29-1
SVEEGADTDTQY
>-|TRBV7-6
ASSQSLTSGTDTQY
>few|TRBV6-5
ASSHDRGGNQPQH
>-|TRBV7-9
ASSSTDKDYGYT
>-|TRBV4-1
ASSRGGSGRTDTQY
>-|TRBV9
ASSVALNTEAF
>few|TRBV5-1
ASSLVGSGSSYNSPLH
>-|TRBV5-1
ASSLGQGGPANTEAF
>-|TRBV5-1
ASSLDLAGGELF